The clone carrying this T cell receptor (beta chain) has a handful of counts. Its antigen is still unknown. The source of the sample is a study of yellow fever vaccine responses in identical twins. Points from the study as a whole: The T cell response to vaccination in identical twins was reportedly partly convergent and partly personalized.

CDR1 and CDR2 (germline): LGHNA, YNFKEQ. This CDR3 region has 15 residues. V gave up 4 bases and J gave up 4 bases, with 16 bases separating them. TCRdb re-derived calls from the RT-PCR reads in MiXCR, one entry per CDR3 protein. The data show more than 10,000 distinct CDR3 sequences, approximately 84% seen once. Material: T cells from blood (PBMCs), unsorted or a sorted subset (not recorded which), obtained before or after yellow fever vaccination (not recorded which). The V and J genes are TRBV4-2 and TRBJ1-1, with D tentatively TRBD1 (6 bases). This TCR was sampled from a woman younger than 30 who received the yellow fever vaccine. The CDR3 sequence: CASSPTGGWGTEAFF. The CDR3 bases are TGTGCCAGCAGCCCGACGGGGGGCTGGGGCACTGAAGCTTTCTTT.